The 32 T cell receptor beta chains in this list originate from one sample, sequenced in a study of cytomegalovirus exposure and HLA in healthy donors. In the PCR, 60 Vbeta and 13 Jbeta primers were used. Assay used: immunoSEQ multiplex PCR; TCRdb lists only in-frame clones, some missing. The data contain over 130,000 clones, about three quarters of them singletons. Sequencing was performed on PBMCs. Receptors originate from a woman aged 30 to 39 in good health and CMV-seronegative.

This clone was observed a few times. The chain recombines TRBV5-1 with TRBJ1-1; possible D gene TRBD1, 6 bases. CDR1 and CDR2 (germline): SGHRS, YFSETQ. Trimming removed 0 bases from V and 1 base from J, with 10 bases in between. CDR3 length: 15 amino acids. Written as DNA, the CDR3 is TGCGCCAGCAGCTTGGTCAGGGGCCAGAACACTGAAGCTTTCTTT. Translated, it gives CASSLVRGQNTEAFF.

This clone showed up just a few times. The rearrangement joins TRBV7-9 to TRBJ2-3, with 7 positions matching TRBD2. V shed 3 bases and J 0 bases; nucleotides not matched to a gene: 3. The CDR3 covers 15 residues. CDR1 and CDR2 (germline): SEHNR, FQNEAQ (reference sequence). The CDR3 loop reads CASSFGLGSTDTQYF. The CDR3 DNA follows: TGTGCCAGCAGCTTCGGACTAGGGAGCACAGATACGCAGTATTTT.

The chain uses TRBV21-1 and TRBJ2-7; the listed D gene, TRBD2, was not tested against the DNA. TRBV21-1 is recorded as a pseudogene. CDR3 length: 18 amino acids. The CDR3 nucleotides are TGTGCCAGCAGCAAAGCGCGATATGTAGCGACCGGACCGTTCGAGCAGTACTTC. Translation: CASSKARYVATGPFEQYF.

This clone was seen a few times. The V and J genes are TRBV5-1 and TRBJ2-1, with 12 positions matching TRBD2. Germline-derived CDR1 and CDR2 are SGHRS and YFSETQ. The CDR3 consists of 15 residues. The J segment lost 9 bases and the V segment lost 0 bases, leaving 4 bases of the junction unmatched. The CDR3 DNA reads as TGCGCCAGCAGCTTGGGGACTAGCGGGAATGGTGAGCAGTTCTTC. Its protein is CASSLGTSGNGEQFF.

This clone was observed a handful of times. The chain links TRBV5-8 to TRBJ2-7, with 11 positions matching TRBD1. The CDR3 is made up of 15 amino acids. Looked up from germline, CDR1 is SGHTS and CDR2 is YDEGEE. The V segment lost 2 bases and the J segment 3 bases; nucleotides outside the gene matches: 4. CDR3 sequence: CASSFFGTGGYEQYF. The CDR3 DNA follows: TGTGCCAGCAGCTTTTTCGGGACAGGGGGCTACGAGCAGTACTTC.

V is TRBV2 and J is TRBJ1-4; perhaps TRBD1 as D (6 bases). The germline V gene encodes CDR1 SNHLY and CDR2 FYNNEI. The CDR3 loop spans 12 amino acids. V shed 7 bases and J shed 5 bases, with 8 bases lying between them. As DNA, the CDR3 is TGTGCCAGCAACAGGGAGAATGAAAAACTGTTTTTT. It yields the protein CASNRENEKLFF.

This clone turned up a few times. The CDR3 is CASSPDRATNEKLFF. DNA for the CDR3: TGTGCCAGCAGCCCCGACAGGGCAACTAATGAAAAACTGTTTTTT. The genes are TRBV7-8 and TRBJ1-4, with 7 bases matching TRBD1. Germline values: CDR1 SGHVS, CDR2 FQNEAQ. V was pared by 5 bases and J by 0 bases, with 3 bases of the junction left unmatched. This CDR3 has 15 residues. Looking up the rest from reference TRBV7-8 and TRBJ1-4 gives the full variable domain: GAGVSQSPRYKVAKRGQDVALRCDPISGHVSLFWYQQALGQGPEFLTYFQNEAQLDKSGLPSDRFFAERPEGSVSTLKIQRTQQEDSAVYLCASSPDRATNEKLFFGSGTQLSVL.

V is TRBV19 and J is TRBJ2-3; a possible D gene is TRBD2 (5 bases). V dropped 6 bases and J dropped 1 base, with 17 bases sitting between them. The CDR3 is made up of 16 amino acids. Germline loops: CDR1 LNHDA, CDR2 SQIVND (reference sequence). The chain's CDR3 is CASRPILAPGTDTQYF. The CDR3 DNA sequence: TGTGCCAGTAGGCCCATCCTAGCTCCCGGCACAGATACGCAGTATTTT.

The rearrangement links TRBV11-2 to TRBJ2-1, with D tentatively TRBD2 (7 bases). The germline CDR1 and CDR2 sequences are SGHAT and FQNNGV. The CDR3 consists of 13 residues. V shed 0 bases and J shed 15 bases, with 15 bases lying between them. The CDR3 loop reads CASSLEPGGQGFF. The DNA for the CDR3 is TGTGCCAGCAGCTTAGAGCCGGGGGGCCAGGGGTTCTTC.

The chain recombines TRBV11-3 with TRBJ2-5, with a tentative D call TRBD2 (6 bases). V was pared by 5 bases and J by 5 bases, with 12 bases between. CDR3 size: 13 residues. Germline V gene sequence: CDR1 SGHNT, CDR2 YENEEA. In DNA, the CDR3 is TGTGCCAGCAGCGGGTCTCGGGGGGAGACCCAGTACTTC. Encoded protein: CASSGSRGETQYF.

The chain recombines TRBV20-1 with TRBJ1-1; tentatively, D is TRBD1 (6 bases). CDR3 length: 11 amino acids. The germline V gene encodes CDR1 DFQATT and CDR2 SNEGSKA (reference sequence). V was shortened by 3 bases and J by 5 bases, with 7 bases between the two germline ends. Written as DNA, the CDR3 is TGCAGTGCTAGGGGGGCGACTGAAGCTTTCTTT. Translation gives CSARGATEAFF.

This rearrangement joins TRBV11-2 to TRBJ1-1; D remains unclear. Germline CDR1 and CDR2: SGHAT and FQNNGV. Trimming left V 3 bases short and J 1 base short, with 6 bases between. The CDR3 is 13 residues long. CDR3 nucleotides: TGTGCCAGCAGCTTGGTCAGGAACACTGAAGCTTTCTTT. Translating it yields CASSLVRNTEAFF.

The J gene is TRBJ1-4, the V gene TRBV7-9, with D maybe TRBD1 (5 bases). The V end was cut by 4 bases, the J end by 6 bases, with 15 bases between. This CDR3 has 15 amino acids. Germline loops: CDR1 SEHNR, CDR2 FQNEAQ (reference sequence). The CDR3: CASSSSGVLYEKLFF. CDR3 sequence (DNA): TGTGCCAGCAGCTCCTCGGGGGTCTTATATGAAAAACTGTTTTTT.

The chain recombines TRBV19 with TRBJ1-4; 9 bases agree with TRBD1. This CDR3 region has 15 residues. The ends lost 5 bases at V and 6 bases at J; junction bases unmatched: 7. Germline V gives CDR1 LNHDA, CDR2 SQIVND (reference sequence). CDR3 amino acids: CASSDRGSGYEKLFF. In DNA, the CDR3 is TGTGCCAGTAGTGACAGGGGGAGCGGTTATGAAAAACTGTTTTTT.

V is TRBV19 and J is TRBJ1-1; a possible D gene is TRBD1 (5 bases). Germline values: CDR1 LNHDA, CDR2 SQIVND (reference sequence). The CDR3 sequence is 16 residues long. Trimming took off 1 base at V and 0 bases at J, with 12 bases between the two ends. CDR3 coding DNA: TGTGCCAGTAGTATAGGTCCACAGGCGTTGAACACTGAAGCTTTCTTT. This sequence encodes CASSIGPQALNTEAFF.

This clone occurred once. In DNA, the CDR3 is TGTGCCAGCAGTTTCCCCGGGGGAGTAAGCAATCAGCCCCAGCATTTT. Protein sequence: CASSFPGGVSNQPQHF. This chain links TRBV28 with TRBJ1-5, with a possible D match to TRBD1 (5 bases). V was clipped by 3 bases and J by 1 base, with 13 bases between them. This CDR3 comprises 16 residues. Germline V gene data show CDR1 as MDHEN and CDR2 as SYDVKM.

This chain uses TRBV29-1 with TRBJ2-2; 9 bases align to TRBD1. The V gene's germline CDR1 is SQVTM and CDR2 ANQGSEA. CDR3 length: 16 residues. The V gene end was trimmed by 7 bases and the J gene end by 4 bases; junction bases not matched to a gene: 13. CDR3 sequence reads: CSAGQGPSEGTGELFF. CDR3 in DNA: TGCAGCGCAGGACAGGGGCCATCCGAGGGCACCGGGGAGCTGTTTTTT.

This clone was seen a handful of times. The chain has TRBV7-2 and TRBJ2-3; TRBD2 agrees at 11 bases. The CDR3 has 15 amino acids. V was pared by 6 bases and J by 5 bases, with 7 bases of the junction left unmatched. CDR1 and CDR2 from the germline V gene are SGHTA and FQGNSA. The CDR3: CASRSSGRIGDTQYF. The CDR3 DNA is TGTGCCAGCAGGTCTAGCGGGAGGATAGGAGATACGCAGTATTTT.

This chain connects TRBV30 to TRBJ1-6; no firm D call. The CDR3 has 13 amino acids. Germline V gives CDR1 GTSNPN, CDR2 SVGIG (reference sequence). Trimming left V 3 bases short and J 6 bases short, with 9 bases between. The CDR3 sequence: CAWSQQLNSPLHF. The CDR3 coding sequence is TGTGCCTGGAGCCAACAGCTTAATTCACCCCTCCACTTT.

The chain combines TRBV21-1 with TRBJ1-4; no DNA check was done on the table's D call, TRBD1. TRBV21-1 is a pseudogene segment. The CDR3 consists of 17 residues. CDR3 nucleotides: TGTGCCAGCAGCTCGTGGGGCCGACCTCCGGCTGGGGAAAAACTGTTTTTT. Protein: CASSSWGRPPAGEKLFF.

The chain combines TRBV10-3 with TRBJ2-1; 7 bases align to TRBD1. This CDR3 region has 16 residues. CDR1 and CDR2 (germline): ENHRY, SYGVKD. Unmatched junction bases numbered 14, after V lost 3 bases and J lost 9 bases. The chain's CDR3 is CAISDNRDRIYREQFF. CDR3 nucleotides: TGTGCCATCAGTGATAACCGGGACAGAATCTATCGTGAGCAGTTCTTC.

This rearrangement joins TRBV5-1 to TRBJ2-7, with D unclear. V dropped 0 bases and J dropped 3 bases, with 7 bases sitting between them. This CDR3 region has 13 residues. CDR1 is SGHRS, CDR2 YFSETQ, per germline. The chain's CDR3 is CASSLGTGYEQYF. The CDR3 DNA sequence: TGCGCCAGCAGCTTGGGCACCGGCTACGAGCAGTACTTC. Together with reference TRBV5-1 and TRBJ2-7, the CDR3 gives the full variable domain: KAGVTQTPRYLIKTRGQQVTLSCSPISGHRSVSWYQQTPGQGLQFLFEYFSETQRNKGNFPGRFSGRQFSNSRSEMNVSTLELGDSALYLCASSLGTGYEQYFGPGTRLTVT.

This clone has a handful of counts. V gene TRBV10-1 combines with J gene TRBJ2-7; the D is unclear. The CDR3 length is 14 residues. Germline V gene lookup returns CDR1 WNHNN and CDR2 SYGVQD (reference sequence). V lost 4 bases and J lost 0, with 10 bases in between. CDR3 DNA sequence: TGCGCCAGCAGTGCCCAGGCGAGCTCCTACGAGCAGTACTTC. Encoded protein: CASSAQASSYEQYF.

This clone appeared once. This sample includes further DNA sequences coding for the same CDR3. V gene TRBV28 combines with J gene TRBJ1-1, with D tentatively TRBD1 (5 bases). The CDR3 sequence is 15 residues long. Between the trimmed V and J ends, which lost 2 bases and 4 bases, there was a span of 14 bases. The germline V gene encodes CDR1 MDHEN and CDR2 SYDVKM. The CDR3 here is CASSLRAGHVTEAFF. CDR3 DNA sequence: TGTGCCAGCAGTTTAAGGGCAGGGCACGTCACTGAAGCTTTCTTT.

In DNA, the CDR3 is TGTGCCAGCAGCAACGAGCGAGGCGGCGAGTACCAAGAGACCCAGTACTTC. It translates to CASSNERGGEYQETQYF. The chain recombines TRBV9 with TRBJ2-5; no clear D. V lost 4 bases, J lost 0 bases, and 19 bases lay in between. This CDR3 has 17 residues. The V gene's germline CDR1 is SGDLS and CDR2 YYNGEE.

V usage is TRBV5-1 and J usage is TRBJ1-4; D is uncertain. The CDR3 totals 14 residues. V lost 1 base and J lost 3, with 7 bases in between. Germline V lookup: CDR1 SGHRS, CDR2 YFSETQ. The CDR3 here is CASSLSSANEKLFF. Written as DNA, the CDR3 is TGCGCCAGCAGCTTGTCCAGCGCTAATGAAAAACTGTTTTTT.

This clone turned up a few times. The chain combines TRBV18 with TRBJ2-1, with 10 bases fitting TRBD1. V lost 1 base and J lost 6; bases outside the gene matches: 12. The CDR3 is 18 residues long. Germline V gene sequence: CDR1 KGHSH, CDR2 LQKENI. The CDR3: CASSPQNSRGQGINEQFF. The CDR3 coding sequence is TGTGCCAGCTCACCACAGAATTCTCGGGGACAGGGGATCAATGAGCAGTTCTTC.

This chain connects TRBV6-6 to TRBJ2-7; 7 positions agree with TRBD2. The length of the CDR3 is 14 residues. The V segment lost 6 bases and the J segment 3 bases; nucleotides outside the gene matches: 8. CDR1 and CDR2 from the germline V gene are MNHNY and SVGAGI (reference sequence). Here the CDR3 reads CASSNGEGHYEQYV. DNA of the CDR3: TGTGCCAGCAGCAACGGGGAGGGGCACTACGAGCAGTACGTC.

The CDR3, as DNA: TGTGCCAGCGAAGGAACCCCGGGCGGGAAATTCTACGAGCAGTACTTC. Translation: CASEGTPGGKFYEQYF. The chain couples TRBV28 to TRBJ2-7; TRBD2 might be the D (6 bases). The CDR3 sequence is 16 residues long. Germline CDR1 reads MDHEN; CDR2 reads SYDVKM. V shed 8 bases and J shed 3 bases, with 23 bases lying between them.

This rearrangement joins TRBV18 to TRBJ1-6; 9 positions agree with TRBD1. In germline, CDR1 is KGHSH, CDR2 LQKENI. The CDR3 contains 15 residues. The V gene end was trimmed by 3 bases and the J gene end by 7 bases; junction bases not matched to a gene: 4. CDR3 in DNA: TGTGCCAGCTCACCCACGGGACAGGGCAATTCACCCCTCCACTTT. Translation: CASSPTGQGNSPLHF.

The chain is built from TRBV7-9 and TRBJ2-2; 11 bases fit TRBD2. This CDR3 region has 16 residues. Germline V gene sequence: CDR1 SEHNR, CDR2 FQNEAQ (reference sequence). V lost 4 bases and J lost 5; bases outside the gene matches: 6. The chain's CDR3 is CASSSVTSGDTGELFF. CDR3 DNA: TGTGCCAGCAGCTCCGTGACTAGCGGGGATACCGGGGAGCTGTTTTTT.

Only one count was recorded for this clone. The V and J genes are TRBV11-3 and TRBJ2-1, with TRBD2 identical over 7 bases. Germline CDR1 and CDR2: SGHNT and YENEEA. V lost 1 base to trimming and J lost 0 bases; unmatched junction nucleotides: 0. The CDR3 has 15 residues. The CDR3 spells CASSLGTSSYNEQFF. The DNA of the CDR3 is TGTGCCAGCAGCTTAGGGACTAGCTCCTACAATGAGCAGTTCTTC.